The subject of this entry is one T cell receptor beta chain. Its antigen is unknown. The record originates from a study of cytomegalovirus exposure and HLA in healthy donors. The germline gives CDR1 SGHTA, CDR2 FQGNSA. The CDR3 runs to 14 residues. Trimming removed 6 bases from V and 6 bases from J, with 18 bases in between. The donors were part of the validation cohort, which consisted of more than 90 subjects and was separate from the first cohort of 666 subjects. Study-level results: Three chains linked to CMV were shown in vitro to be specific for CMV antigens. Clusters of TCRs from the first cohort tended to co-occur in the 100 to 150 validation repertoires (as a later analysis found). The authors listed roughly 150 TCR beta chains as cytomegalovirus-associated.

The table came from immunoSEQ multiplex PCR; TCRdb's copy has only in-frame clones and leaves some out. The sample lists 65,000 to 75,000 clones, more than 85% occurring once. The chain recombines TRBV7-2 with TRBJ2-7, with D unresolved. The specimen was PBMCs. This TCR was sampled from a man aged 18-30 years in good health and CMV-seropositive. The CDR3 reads CASRSFALLSEQYF. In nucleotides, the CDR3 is TGTGCCAGCAGGTCCTTCGCCCTCCTGAGCGAGCAGTACTTC.